A selection of T cell receptor beta chains follows, all from one sample in a study of blood T cell repertoires in COVID-19. TCRdb's table, derived via immunoSEQ multiplex PCR, lists solely in-frame clones and lacks some. The data contain 72,000 or so clones, 75% to 90% of them singletons. Material: peripheral blood. Source of these receptors: a man aged 45-65 years with active COVID-19. CDR3s include the opening cysteine and the closing phenylalanine or tryptophan. A D gene is named only where the DNA matches it firmly. For some rows the clone size is stated as once, few or many, or as a class when expanded; others skip it.

d_gene: .
v_gene: TRBV5-6
abundance: .
j_gene: TRBJ1-4
CDR3nt: TGTGCCAGCAGCTTGGTGCTTGGGGGCGGTGAAAAACTGTTTTTT
CDR3aa: CASSLVLGGGEKLFF

d_gene: TRBD2
v_gene: TRBV4-2
abundance: few
j_gene: TRBJ2-7
CDR3nt: TGTGCCAGCAGCCAAGATCGGCTAGCGGGAGCTTTCTACGAGCAGTACTTC
CDR3aa: CASSQDRLAGAFYEQYF

d_gene: .
v_gene: TRBV14
abundance: .
j_gene: TRBJ2-5
CDR3nt: TGTGCCAGCAGCCCTACTTCCCAAGAGACCCAGTACTTC
CDR3aa: CASSPTSQETQYF

d_gene: .
v_gene: TRBV28
abundance: few
j_gene: TRBJ2-2
CDR3nt: TGTGCCAGCCTTCTGGGGGCCGGGGACACCGGGGAGCTGTTTTTT
CDR3aa: CASLLGAGDTGELFF

d_gene: .
v_gene: TRBV4-1
abundance: .
j_gene: TRBJ2-3
CDR3nt: TGCGCCAGCAGCCAAGAGCCAGGGAGCACAGATACGCAGTATTTT
CDR3aa: CASSQEPGSTDTQYF

d_gene: .
v_gene: TRBV7-3
abundance: .
j_gene: TRBJ2-1
CDR3nt: TGTGCCAGCAGCTTAATGTACCCCGAGAGCTCCTACAATGAGCAGTTCTTC
CDR3aa: CASSLMYPESSYNEQFF

d_gene: .
v_gene: TRBV7-3
abundance: once
j_gene: TRBJ2-2
CDR3nt: TGTGCCAGCAGCCCAGGAACTTTCACCGGGGAGCTGTTTTTT
CDR3aa: CASSPGTFTGELFF

d_gene: TRBD2
v_gene: TRBV5-1
abundance: .
j_gene: TRBJ2-5
CDR3nt: TGCGCCAGCAGCTTCCTCAGCGGGGGGCCCCAAGAGACCCAGTACTTC
CDR3aa: CASSFLSGGPQETQYF

d_gene: TRBD1
v_gene: TRBV30
abundance: once
j_gene: TRBJ1-1
CDR3nt: TGTGCCTGCCCCCCCAGACAGGGGAGGGTTGTCGGAGCTTTCTTT
CDR3aa: CACPPRQGRVVGAFF

d_gene: .
v_gene: TRBV21-1
abundance: once
j_gene: TRBJ2-2
CDR3nt: TGTGCCAGCCGACCAGTCCCAATCGGGGGAGACGGGTTCGGGGAGCTGTTTTTT
CDR3aa: CASRPVPIGGDGFGELFF

d_gene: .
v_gene: TRBV5-6
abundance: .
j_gene: TRBJ2-7
CDR3nt: TGTGCCAGCAGCACTCCGGGAACCTACGAGCAGTACTTC
CDR3aa: CASSTPGTYEQYF

d_gene: .
v_gene: TRBV9
abundance: few
j_gene: TRBJ2-1
CDR3nt: TGTGCCAGCAGCGTAGAGGCCGGGACACACGGTGAGCAGTTCTTC
CDR3aa: CASSVEAGTHGEQFF

d_gene: .
v_gene: TRBV4-3
abundance: .
j_gene: TRBJ1-1
CDR3nt: TGCGCCAGCAGCCTACAAGGAGGATTGAACACTGAAGCTTTCTTT
CDR3aa: CASSLQGGLNTEAFF

d_gene: TRBD2
v_gene: TRBV11-3
abundance: .
j_gene: TRBJ2-5
CDR3nt: TGTGCCAGCAGCTTTGGCATCACGCCGGGACTAGAAAAAGAGACCCAGTACTTC
CDR3aa: CASSFGITPGLEKETQYF

d_gene: .
v_gene: TRBV19
abundance: .
j_gene: TRBJ2-2
CDR3nt: TGTGCCAGTAGTAAGGGACAGAACACCGGGGAGCTGTTTTTT
CDR3aa: CASSKGQNTGELFF

d_gene: .
v_gene: TRBV30
abundance: once
j_gene: TRBJ2-1
CDR3nt: TGTGCCTGGGCAGGGGTGAACAATGAGCAGTTCTTC
CDR3aa: CAWAGVNNEQFF

d_gene: .
v_gene: TRBV5-3
abundance: .
j_gene: TRBJ2-7
CDR3nt: TGTGCCCGAGGAATTTCGGACGAGCAGTACTTC
CDR3aa: CARGISDEQYF

d_gene: TRBD1
v_gene: TRBV20-1
abundance: .
j_gene: TRBJ1-1
CDR3nt: TGCAGTGCTAGTGAACAGGGGGACACTGAAGCTTTCTTT
CDR3aa: CSASEQGDTEAFF

d_gene: .
v_gene: TRBV28
abundance: .
j_gene: TRBJ2-3
CDR3nt: TGTGCCAGCAGTTTTTATTGGGGGCGTAATGAATCAGATACGCAGTATTTT
CDR3aa: CASSFYWGRNESDTQYF